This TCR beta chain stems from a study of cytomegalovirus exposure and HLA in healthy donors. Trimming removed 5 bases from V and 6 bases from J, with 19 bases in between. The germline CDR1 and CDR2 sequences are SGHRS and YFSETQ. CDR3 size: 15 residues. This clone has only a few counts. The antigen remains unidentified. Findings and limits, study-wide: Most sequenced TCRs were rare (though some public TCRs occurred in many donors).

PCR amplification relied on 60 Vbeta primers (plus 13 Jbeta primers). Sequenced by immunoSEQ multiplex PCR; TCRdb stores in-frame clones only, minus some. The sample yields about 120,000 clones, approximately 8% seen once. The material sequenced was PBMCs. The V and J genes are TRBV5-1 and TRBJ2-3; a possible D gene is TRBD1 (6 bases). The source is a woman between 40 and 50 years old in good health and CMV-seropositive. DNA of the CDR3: TGCGCCAGCAGACGGACAGAGGGGACCAGCGATACGCAGTATTTT. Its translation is CASRRTEGTSDTQYF.